The next 2 T cell receptor beta chains were all read from a single sample in a study of blood T cell repertoires in COVID-19. The table came from immunoSEQ multiplex PCR; TCRdb's copy has only in-frame clones and leaves some out. The sample records 250,000 to 300,000 clones, about 86% being singletons. Input material: peripheral blood. The receptor source for this set is a young man with active or convalescent COVID-19.

This clone was counted many times. The gene calls are TRBV7-8 and TRBJ2-1; the match to TRBD2 covers 9 bases. This CDR3 contains 15 residues. The J segment lost 0 bases and the V segment lost 5 bases, leaving 2 bases of the junction unmatched. Germline V gene sequence: CDR1 SGHVS, CDR2 FQNEAQ. The CDR3 loop is CASSPSGISYNEQFF. The CDR3 DNA is TGTGCCAGCAGCCCTAGCGGGATCTCCTACAATGAGCAGTTCTTC.

V usage is TRBV7-9 and J usage is TRBJ2-2, with 11 bases matching TRBD2. V was clipped by 4 bases and J by 5 bases; unmatched bases: 3. Germline V gives CDR1 SEHNR, CDR2 FQNEAQ (reference sequence). The CDR3 is 15 residues long. CDR3 residues: CASSSTSGGTGELFF. CDR3 sequence (DNA): TGTGCCAGCAGCTCCACTAGCGGGGGTACCGGGGAGCTGTTTTTT.